The 23 T cell receptor beta chains presented below share a single source sample, sequenced in a study of T cells after posttransplantation cyclophosphamide. Measured with immunoSEQ multiplex PCR; TCRdb has only the in-frame clones, and not every one. There are roughly 21,000 clones in the sample; 95% to 99% occur only once, and around 0.13% lies in the top ten. Material: naive CD8+ T cells sorted from PBMCs. The receptors were gathered from a man aged 35 to 55 in good health, CMV-negative, and a related stem cell transplant donor.

CDR3 region: CASSPDRANGYTF. The CDR3 DNA sequence: TGTGCCAGCTCACCTGACAGAGCCAATGGCTACACCTTC. The V gene is TRBV18, the J gene TRBJ1-2, with D possibly being TRBD1 (5 bases). Per the germline V gene, CDR1 is KGHSH and CDR2 is LQKENI. The CDR3 totals 13 residues. Trimming removed 3 bases from V and 6 bases from J, with 11 bases in between.

This chain connects TRBV15 to TRBJ2-7; possible D gene TRBD1, 7 bases. This CDR3 spans 17 amino acids. Germline V gene lookup returns CDR1 LNHNV and CDR2 YYDKDF (reference sequence). V was cut by 0 bases and J by 7 bases, with 22 bases left in between. The CDR3, as DNA: TGTGCCACCAGCAGAGATTACAGTGAAGACAGGGCGGGGGAGCAGTACTTC. Residues: CATSRDYSEDRAGEQYF.

The chain combines TRBV19 with TRBJ2-1; 9 bases agree with TRBD1. Germline trimming cut 8 bases from V and 0 bases from J; bases unmatched to any gene: 2. The CDR3 length is 14 residues. Per germline, CDR1 LNHDA and CDR2 SQIVND (reference sequence). In nucleotides, the CDR3 is TGTGCCAGTGGGACAGGGAACTCCTACAATGAGCAGTTCTTC. Its translation: CASGTGNSYNEQFF.

For this clone: The same CDR3 can be traced to other DNA sequences in this sample. For the CDR3, the DNA is TGTGCCAGCAGTCCCCAACGCCTCAGATTCGCTGAAGCTTTCTTT. As protein: CASSPQRLRFAEAFF. The chain joins TRBV27 to TRBJ1-1; the D is unclear. V was pared by 5 bases and J by 6 bases, with 19 bases between. This CDR3 has 15 amino acids. Germline V gene lookup returns CDR1 MNHEY and CDR2 SMNVEV (reference sequence).

The V call is TRBV6-5, the J call TRBJ2-7; 9 bases align to TRBD1. Germline CDR1 reads MNHEY; CDR2 reads SVGAGI. This CDR3 comprises 14 residues. V was clipped by 7 bases and J by 3 bases; unmatched bases: 7. CDR3 protein: CASNHRDRDYEQYF. CDR3 nucleotides: TGTGCCAGCAATCACCGGGACAGGGACTACGAGCAGTACTTC.

V gene TRBV6-6 combines with J gene TRBJ2-3, with D uncertain. Germline V gene data show CDR1 as MNHNY and CDR2 as SVGAGI (reference sequence). The V gene lost 0 bases and the J gene lost 4 bases, with 11 bases spanning the gap. This CDR3 has 15 residues. The CDR3 reads CASSYSLSGADTQYF. CDR3 sequence (DNA): TGTGCCAGCAGTTACTCGCTTTCCGGTGCAGATACGCAGTATTTT.

This rearrangement joins TRBV9 to TRBJ2-2; possibly TRBD2 for D (7 bases). The CDR3 consists of 17 residues. V lost 4 bases to trimming and J lost 4 bases, with 20 bases between them. Germline values: CDR1 SGDLS, CDR2 YYNGEE. The CDR3 sequence is CASSSHRGAGVTGELFF. CDR3 coding DNA: TGTGCCAGCAGCTCCCATCGGGGGGCGGGAGTCACCGGGGAGCTGTTTTTT.

CDR3: CASSPKTSGGGYEQYF. The CDR3 bases are TGCGCCAGCAGCCCGAAAACTTCTGGGGGAGGGTACGAGCAGTACTTC. The chain carries TRBV4-1 and TRBJ2-7; 7 bases are a match to TRBD2. The CDR3 extends over 16 amino acids. CDR1 and CDR2 (germline): MGHRA, YSYEKL. V shed 4 bases and J 4 bases; nucleotides not matched to a gene: 13.

The CDR3 loop is CASSPWDRPLSNQPQHF. CDR3 bases: TGTGCCAGCAGCCCCTGGGACAGGCCGCTTAGCAATCAGCCCCAGCATTTT. The chain links TRBV7-8 to TRBJ1-5, with 8 bases lining up with TRBD1. Germline CDR1 and CDR2: SGHVS and FQNEAQ. V shed 5 bases, J shed 0 bases, and the junction held 9 bases outside the gene matches. This CDR3 is built from 17 residues.

V gene TRBV4-2 combines with J gene TRBJ2-1; D call uncertain. This CDR3 has 13 amino acids. CDR1 is LGHNA, CDR2 YNFKEQ, per germline. Trimming pared 0 bases from V and 6 bases from J, leaving 6 bases between. CDR3 loop: CASSQELFNEQFF. Written as DNA, the CDR3 is TGTGCCAGCAGCCAAGAACTTTTCAATGAGCAGTTCTTC.

The CDR3 loop reads CASSLAGGGYEQYF. CDR3 DNA sequence: TGTGCCAGCAGCTTGGCGGGGGGCGGGTACGAGCAGTACTTC. The chain joins TRBV5-5 to TRBJ2-7, with TRBD2 as a possible D gene (7 bases). This CDR3 region has 14 residues. Trimming stripped 0 bases from V and 4 bases from J, with 11 bases between. Germline V CDR1 and CDR2: SGHKS, YYEKEE (reference sequence).

V gene TRBV11-2 combines with J gene TRBJ2-1, with 11 bases that match TRBD2. This CDR3 contains 16 residues. V was pared by 6 bases and J by 9 bases, with 13 bases of the junction left unmatched. Germline CDR1 and CDR2: SGHAT and FQNNGV. The CDR3 coding sequence is TGTGCCAGCAGTTATAATAGCGGGAGGGCCTACGTTGAGCAGTTCTTC. Translation: CASSYNSGRAYVEQFF.

The chain joins TRBV21-1 to TRBJ2-7; TRBD1 is the table's D call and was not checked against the DNA. TRBV21-1 is a listed pseudogene. The CDR3 is 15 amino acids. CDR3 DNA sequence: TGTGCCAGCAGCAAAGGAGGGGGCTTTATCGACGAGCAGTACTTC. It specifies CASSKGGGFIDEQYF.

The chain couples TRBV7-2 to TRBJ2-2; D unresolved. Germline values: CDR1 SGHTA, CDR2 FQGNSA. V lost 4 bases, J lost 8 bases, and 5 bases lay in between. The CDR3 has 11 amino acids. The CDR3 reads CASSSRGELFF. CDR3 bases: TGTGCCAGCAGCTCCAGGGGGGAGCTGTTTTTT.

This rearrangement joins TRBV25-1 to TRBJ2-2, with D perhaps matching TRBD2 (6 bases). Trimming left V 4 bases short and J 3 bases short, with 15 bases between. The CDR3 sequence is 16 residues long. Germline V lookup: CDR1 MGHDK, CDR2 SYGVNS. The CDR3 here is CASSGPWGGYTGELFF. The CDR3 coding sequence is TGTGCCAGCAGTGGTCCGTGGGGAGGCTACACCGGGGAGCTGTTTTTT.

This chain connects TRBV7-6 to TRBJ1-6, with unresolved D. Trimming pared 1 base from V and 8 bases from J, leaving 6 bases between. The CDR3 is 13 residues long. CDR1 and CDR2 from the germline V gene are SGHVS and FNYEAQ. In DNA form, the CDR3 reads TGTGCCAGCAGCTTAGTCGGTGATTCACCCCTCCACTTT. Residues: CASSLVGDSPLHF.

The chain employs TRBV9 and TRBJ1-2; 10 bases line up with TRBD1. The germline V gene encodes CDR1 SGDLS and CDR2 YYNGEE. With 3 bases clipped from V and 6 bases from J, the junction kept 11 bases outside the gene matches. This CDR3 comprises 16 residues. In DNA, the CDR3 is TGTGCCAGCAGCGGCAGGACAGGGGGGGAATTCCATGGCTACACCTTC. Amino acid sequence: CASSGRTGGEFHGYTF.

This chain joins TRBV11-2 and TRBJ1-5; D is perhaps TRBD1 (6 bases). This CDR3 comprises 17 residues. Germline CDR1 is SGHAT and CDR2 is FQNNGV. V was clipped by 5 bases and J by 2 bases, with 19 bases between them. DNA of the CDR3: TGTGCCAGCAGCCATTCAGGGGCCGTCGGAGGCAATCAGCCCCAGCATTTT. It is translated as CASSHSGAVGGNQPQHF.

The rearrangement links TRBV27 to TRBJ2-2; TRBD1 is a possible D gene (5 bases). V lost 2 bases and J 7 bases, leaving 5 bases between the germline ends. The CDR3 length is 12 residues. Per the germline V gene, CDR1 is MNHEY and CDR2 is SMNVEV (reference sequence). The CDR3 coding sequence is TGTGCCAGCAGTTTAAGGGGCGGGGAGCTGTTTTTT. Protein sequence: CASSLRGGELFF.

V gene TRBV6-1 combines with J gene TRBJ2-1, with D possibly being TRBD1 (6 bases). V was trimmed by 5 bases and J by 13 bases, leaving 15 bases between them. The germline CDR1 and CDR2 sequences are MNHNS and SASEGT. This CDR3 has 12 residues. The CDR3 sequence is CASSRFGGEQFF. In DNA form, the CDR3 reads TGTGCCAGCAGTCGGTTTGGGGGCGAACAGTTCTTC.

V is TRBV6-5 and J is TRBJ2-1; TRBD2 matches 7 bases. CDR3 length: 15 amino acids. Trimming cost V 6 bases and J 0 bases; bases outside gene matches: 5. Germline CDR1 and CDR2: MNHEY and SVGAGI. The CDR3: CASRFSGTSYNEQFF. Here the CDR3 DNA reads TGTGCCAGCAGGTTCAGCGGGACCTCCTACAATGAGCAGTTCTTC.

The chain couples TRBV6-1 to TRBJ2-3; D remains ambiguous. V lost 5 bases to trimming and J lost 6 bases, with 12 bases between them. The length of the CDR3 is 13 residues. CDR1 and CDR2 (germline): MNHNS, SASEGT. The chain's CDR3 is CASSMLGSDTQYF. The CDR3 nucleotides are TGTGCCAGCAGTATGCTAGGTTCGGATACGCAGTATTTT.

This sequence joins TRBV6-1 and TRBJ2-1, with 7 bases that match TRBD1. The V gene end was trimmed by 2 bases and the J gene end by 4 bases; junction bases not matched to a gene: 17. Per germline, CDR1 MNHNS and CDR2 SASEGT. The CDR3 contains 19 residues. The chain's CDR3 is CASSERDRVVYLEYNEQFF. In DNA, the CDR3 is TGTGCCAGCAGTGAACGAGACAGGGTCGTCTATCTGGAATACAATGAGCAGTTCTTC.